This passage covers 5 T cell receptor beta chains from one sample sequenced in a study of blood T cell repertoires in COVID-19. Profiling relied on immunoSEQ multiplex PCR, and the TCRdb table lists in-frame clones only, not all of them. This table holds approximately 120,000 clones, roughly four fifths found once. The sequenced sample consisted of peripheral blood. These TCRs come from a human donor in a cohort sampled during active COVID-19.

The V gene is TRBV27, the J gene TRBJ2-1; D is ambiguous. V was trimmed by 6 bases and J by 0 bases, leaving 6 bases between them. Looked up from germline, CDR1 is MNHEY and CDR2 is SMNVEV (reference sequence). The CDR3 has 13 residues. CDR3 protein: CASSSVSYNEQFF. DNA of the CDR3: TGTGCCAGCAGCAGTGTCTCCTACAATGAGCAGTTCTTC.

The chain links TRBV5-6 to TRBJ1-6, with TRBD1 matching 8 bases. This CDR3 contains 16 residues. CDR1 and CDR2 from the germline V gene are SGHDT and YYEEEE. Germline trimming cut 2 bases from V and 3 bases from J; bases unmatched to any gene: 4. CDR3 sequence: CASSFGQGGYNSPLHF. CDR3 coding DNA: TGTGCCAGCAGCTTCGGACAGGGCGGCTATAATTCACCCCTCCACTTT.

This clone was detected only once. CDR3 in amino acids: CASSLGGRLAGDTQYF. CDR3 DNA: TGTGCCAGCAGCTTGGGGGGCCGACTAGCGGGGGATACGCAGTATTTT. The chain combines TRBV5-4 with TRBJ2-3, with 11 bases fitting TRBD2. Germline CDR1 reads SGHNT; CDR2 reads YYREEE (reference sequence). This CDR3 has 16 amino acids. V dropped 0 bases and J dropped 6; count of bases not matched to a gene: 6.

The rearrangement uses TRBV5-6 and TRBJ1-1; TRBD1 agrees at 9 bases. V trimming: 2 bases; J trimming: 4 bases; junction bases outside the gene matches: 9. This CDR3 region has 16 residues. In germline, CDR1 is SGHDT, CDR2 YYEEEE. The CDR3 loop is CASSFTGTGWATEAFF. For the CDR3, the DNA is TGTGCCAGCAGCTTTACCGGGACAGGGTGGGCCACTGAAGCTTTCTTT. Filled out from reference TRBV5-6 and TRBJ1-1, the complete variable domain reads DAGVTQSPTHLIKTRGQQVTLRCSPKSGHDTVSWYQQALGQGPQFIFQYYEEEERQRGNFPDRFSGHQFPNYSSELNVNALLLGDSALYLCASSFTGTGWATEAFFGQGTRLTVV.

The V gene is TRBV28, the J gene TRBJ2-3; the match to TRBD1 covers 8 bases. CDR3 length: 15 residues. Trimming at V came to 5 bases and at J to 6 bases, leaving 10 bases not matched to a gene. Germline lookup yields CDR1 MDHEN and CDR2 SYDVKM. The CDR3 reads CASSRPDRASDTQYF. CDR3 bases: TGTGCCAGCAGTCGACCGGACAGGGCTTCTGATACGCAGTATTTT.